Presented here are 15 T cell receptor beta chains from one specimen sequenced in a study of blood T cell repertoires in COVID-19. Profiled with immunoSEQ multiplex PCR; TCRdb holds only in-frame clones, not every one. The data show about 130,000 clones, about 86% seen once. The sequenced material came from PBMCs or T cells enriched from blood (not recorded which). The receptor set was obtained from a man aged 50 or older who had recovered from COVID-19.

For the CDR3, the DNA is TGCGCCAGCAGCTTAGACAGGGTACGGACCGGGGAGCTGTTTTTT. Protein: CASSLDRVRTGELFF. This chain joins TRBV5-1 and TRBJ2-2, with 7 bases matching TRBD1. The ends lost 2 bases at V and 5 bases at J; junction bases unmatched: 6. CDR3 length: 15 residues. Per germline, CDR1 SGHRS and CDR2 YFSETQ.

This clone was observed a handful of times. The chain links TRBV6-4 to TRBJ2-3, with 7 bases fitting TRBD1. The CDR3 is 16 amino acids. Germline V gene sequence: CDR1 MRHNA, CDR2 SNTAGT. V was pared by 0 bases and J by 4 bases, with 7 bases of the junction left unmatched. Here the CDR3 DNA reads TGTGCCAGCAGTGACTCAGTGACAGGGACGGCAGATACGCAGTATTTT. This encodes CASSDSVTGTADTQYF.

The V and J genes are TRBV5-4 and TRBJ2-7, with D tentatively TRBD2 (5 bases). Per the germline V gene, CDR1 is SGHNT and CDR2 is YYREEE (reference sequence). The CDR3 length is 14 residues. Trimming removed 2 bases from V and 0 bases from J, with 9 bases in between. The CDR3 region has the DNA TGTGCCAGCAGCTTCCGGGGAAGCTCCTACGAGCAGTACTTC. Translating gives CASSFRGSSYEQYF.

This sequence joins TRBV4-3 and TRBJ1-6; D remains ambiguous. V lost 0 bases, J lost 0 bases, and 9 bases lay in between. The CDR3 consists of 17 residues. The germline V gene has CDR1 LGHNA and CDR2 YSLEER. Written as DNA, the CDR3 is TGCGCCAGCAGCCAAGACCCGAAGAGCTCCTATAATTCACCCCTCCACTTT. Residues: CASSQDPKSSYNSPLHF.

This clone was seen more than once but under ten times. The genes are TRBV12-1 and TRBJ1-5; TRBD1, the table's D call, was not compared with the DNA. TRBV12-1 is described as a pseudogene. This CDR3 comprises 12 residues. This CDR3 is CATSPGRQPQHF. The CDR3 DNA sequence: TGTGCCACCAGTCCAGGCCGTCAGCCCCAGCATTTT.

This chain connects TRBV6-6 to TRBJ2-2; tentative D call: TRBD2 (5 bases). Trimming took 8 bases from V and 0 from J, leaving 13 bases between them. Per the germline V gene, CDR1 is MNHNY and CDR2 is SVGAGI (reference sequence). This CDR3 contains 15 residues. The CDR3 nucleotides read TGTGCCAGCTGGGGTACGGGGTCGAACACCGGGGAGCTGTTTTTT. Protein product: CASWGTGSNTGELFF.

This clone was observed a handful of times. CDR3 in amino acids: CAISRDSYNEQFF. DNA of the CDR3: TGTGCCATCAGCCGGGACAGCTACAATGAGCAGTTCTTC. The V gene is TRBV10-3, the J gene TRBJ2-1; 7 positions match TRBD1. The germline gives CDR1 ENHRY, CDR2 SYGVKD. The V segment lost 6 bases and the J segment 3 bases; nucleotides outside the gene matches: 2. The CDR3 totals 13 residues.

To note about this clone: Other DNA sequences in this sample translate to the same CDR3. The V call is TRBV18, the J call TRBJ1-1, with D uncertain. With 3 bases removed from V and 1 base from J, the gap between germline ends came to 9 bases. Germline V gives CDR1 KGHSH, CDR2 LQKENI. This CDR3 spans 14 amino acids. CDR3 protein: CASSPNEGNTEAFF. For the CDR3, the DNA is TGTGCCAGCTCACCTAACGAGGGGAACACTGAAGCTTTCTTT.

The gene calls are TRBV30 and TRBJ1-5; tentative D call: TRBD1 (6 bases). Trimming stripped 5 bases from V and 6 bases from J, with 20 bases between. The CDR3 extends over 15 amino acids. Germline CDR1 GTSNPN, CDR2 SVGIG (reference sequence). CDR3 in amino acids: CAWGAGQQIGQPQHF. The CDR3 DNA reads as TGTGCCTGGGGGGCTGGACAGCAGATAGGTCAGCCCCAGCATTTT.

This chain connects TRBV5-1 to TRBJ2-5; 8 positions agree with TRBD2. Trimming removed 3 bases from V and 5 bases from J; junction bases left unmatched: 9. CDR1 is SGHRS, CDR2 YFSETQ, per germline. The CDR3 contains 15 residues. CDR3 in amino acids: CASSYERGPRETQYF. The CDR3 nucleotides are TGCGCCAGCAGCTATGAGCGGGGGCCTCGGGAGACCCAGTACTTC.

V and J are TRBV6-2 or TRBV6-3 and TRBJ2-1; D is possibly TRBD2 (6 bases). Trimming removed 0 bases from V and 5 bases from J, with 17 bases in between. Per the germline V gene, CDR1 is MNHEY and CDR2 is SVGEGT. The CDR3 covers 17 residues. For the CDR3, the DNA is TGTGCCAGCAGTTACTCGGAGGGTAGGAACCTGAACAATGAGCAGTTCTTC. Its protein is CASSYSEGRNLNNEQFF.

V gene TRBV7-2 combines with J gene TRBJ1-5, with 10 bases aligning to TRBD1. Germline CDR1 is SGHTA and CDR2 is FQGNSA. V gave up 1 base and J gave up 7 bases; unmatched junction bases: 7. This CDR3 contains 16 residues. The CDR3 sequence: CASSLGGTGVLQPQHF. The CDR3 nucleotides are TGTGCCAGCAGCTTAGGGGGGACAGGGGTTTTGCAGCCCCAGCATTTT.

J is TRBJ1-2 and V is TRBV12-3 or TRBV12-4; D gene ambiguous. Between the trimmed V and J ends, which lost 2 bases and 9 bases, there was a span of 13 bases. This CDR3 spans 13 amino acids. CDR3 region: CASSLPELWSYTF. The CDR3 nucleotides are TGTGCCAGCAGTTTACCAGAACTATGGAGCTACACCTTC.

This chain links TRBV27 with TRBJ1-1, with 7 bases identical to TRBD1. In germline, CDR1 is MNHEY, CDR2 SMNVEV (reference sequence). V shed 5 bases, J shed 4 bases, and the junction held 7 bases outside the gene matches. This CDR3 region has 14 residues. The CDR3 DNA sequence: TGTGCCAGCAGTCGCCGGACAGGTGGCACTGAAGCTTTCTTT. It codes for CASSRRTGGTEAFF.

The CDR3 protein is CASSFGTSGGALETQYF. CDR3 sequence (DNA): TGTGCCAGCAGCTTCGGGACTAGCGGGGGGGCCCTGGAGACCCAGTACTTC. The chain uses TRBV9 and TRBJ2-5; TRBD2 aligns across 16 bases. Germline V lookup: CDR1 SGDLS, CDR2 YYNGEE. The CDR3 runs 17 residues. V shed 4 bases and J 5 bases; nucleotides not matched to a gene: 8.